This T cell receptor (beta chain) comes out of a study of patients and donors after allogeneic stem cell transplantation. The CDR3 covers 11 residues. Germline CDR1 is ENHRY and CDR2 is SYGVKD. Trimming removed 4 bases from V and 9 bases from J, with 7 bases in between. A single record per CDR3 protein comes from TCRdb applying MiXCR to the RT-PCR reads. The sample holds about 160,000 distinct CDR3 sequences, about a quarter seen once. Sample: blood, either unsorted or a sorted T cell fraction (not recorded which). This chain uses TRBV10-3 with TRBJ1-5, with D tentatively TRBD1 (5 bases). This receptor was obtained from a human donor who was either an allogeneic HSCT recipient or a stem cell or donor lymphocyte infusion donor (not recorded which). It is not recorded whose cells these are; they may come from a transplant donor. The CDR3 region has the DNA TGTGCCATCAGTGCGGGGGGGCCCCAGCATTTT. Protein sequence: CAISAGGPQHF.